Following are 30 T cell receptor beta chains from one sample sequenced in a study of OX40 agonist ivuxolimab in advanced cancers. Using immunoSEQ multiplex PCR, the repertoire was profiled, and TCRdb retains in-frame clones only, with some absent. The sample records about 100,000 clones, roughly nine tenths being singletons. The input for sequencing was CD4+ or CD8+ T cells sorted from blood, taken in a trial of the OX40 agonist ivuxolimab. The receptors derive from an adult with an advanced solid tumor such as melanoma, head and neck, liver or kidney cancer.

The count of this clone is one. The chain employs TRBV19 and TRBJ1-2, with a tentative D call TRBD1 (5 bases). The CDR3 consists of 15 residues. V was cut by 5 bases and J by 6 bases, with 19 bases left in between. Looked up from germline, CDR1 is LNHDA and CDR2 is SQIVND (reference sequence). CDR3 residues: CASSPSDWGSDGYTF. Here the CDR3 DNA reads TGTGCCAGTAGTCCTTCGGACTGGGGGTCGGATGGCTACACCTTC. The whole variable domain, filled in from reference TRBV19 and TRBJ1-2, reads DGGITQSPKYLFRKEGQNVTLSCEQNLNHDAMYWYRQDPGQGLRLIYYSQIVNDFQKGDIAEGYSVSREKKESFPLTVTSAQKNPTAFYLCASSPSDWGSDGYTFGSGTRLTVV.

V is TRBV11-2 and J is TRBJ2-7; TRBD2 agrees at 8 bases. CDR3 length: 14 amino acids. V shed 1 base and J 2 bases; nucleotides not matched to a gene: 1. CDR1 is SGHAT, CDR2 FQNNGV, per germline. Written as DNA, the CDR3 is TGTGCCAGCAGCTTAGCGGGGGGGACCTACGAGCAGTACTTC. Protein sequence: CASSLAGGTYEQYF.

The V call is TRBV5-1, the J call TRBJ1-6, with 9 bases identical to TRBD1. The CDR3 runs to 15 residues. The V gene end was trimmed by 4 bases and the J gene end by 4 bases; junction bases not matched to a gene: 3. Looked up from germline, CDR1 is SGHRS and CDR2 is YFSETQ. The CDR3 protein is CASSPGTGYNSPLHF. The CDR3 DNA reads TGCGCCAGCAGCCCCGGGACAGGGTATAATTCACCCCTCCACTTT. Using reference TRBV5-1 and TRBJ1-6 for the parts outside the CDR3, the full variable domain is KAGVTQTPRYLIKTRGQQVTLSCSPISGHRSVSWYQQTPGQGLQFLFEYFSETQRNKGNFPGRFSGRQFSNSRSEMNVSTLELGDSALYLCASSPGTGYNSPLHFGNGTRLTVT.

On this clone itself: Mismatch with germline at one junction end may stem from a read error. The chain links TRBV7-7 to TRBJ1-4; no definite D call. The CDR3 covers 13 residues. Per germline, CDR1 SSHAT and CDR2 FNYEAQ (reference sequence). The CDR3 reads CASSLNTNEKLFF. The CDR3 DNA sequence: TGTGCTAGCAGCTTAAATACTAATGAAAAACTGTTTTTT.

The chain links TRBV2 to TRBJ1-6, with unresolved D. Germline V gene lookup returns CDR1 SNHLY and CDR2 FYNNEI. This CDR3 has 17 amino acids. The V gene lost 2 bases and the J gene lost 0 bases, with 11 bases spanning the gap. This CDR3 is CASSEQSPSSYNSPLHF. The CDR3 DNA is TGTGCCAGCAGTGAACAAAGTCCCAGCTCCTATAATTCACCCCTCCACTTT.

J is TRBJ2-7 and V is TRBV7-2, with 13 bases that match TRBD2. The CDR3 sequence is 19 residues long. J was trimmed by 6 bases and V by 5 bases; bases with no gene match: 19. CDR1 and CDR2 from the germline V gene are SGHTA and FQGNSA. In DNA, the CDR3 is TGTGCCAGCAGCCCAAACAATAGAGGACTAGCGGGAGAATCGGGCGAGCAGTACTTC. Translation: CASSPNNRGLAGESGEQYF.

CDR3 coding DNA: TGCAGCGTACGCGGACAGGGCAGAAACACTGAAGCTTTCTTT. Its translation: CSVRGQGRNTEAFF. This chain joins TRBV29-1 and TRBJ1-1; 8 bases map to TRBD1. Germline CDR1 reads SQVTM; CDR2 reads ANQGSEA. V gave up 6 bases and J gave up 2 bases; unmatched junction bases: 8. The length of the CDR3 is 14 residues.

This clone was counted a single time. The chain carries TRBV5-6 and TRBJ1-1; tentatively, D is TRBD1 (5 bases). Germline lookup yields CDR1 SGHDT and CDR2 YYEEEE. V was trimmed by 6 bases and J by 1 base, leaving 13 bases between them. This CDR3 has 14 residues. CDR3 region: CASTGGSANTEAFF. DNA for the CDR3: TGTGCCAGCACCGGGGGTTCGGCGAACACTGAAGCTTTCTTT. The full variable domain, with the rest looked up from reference TRBV5-6 and TRBJ1-1, is DAGVTQSPTHLIKTRGQQVTLRCSPKSGHDTVSWYQQALGQGPQFIFQYYEEEERQRGNFPDRFSGHQFPNYSSELNVNALLLGDSALYLCASTGGSANTEAFFGQGTRLTVV.

The J gene is TRBJ2-5, the V gene TRBV9; possibly TRBD1 for D (5 bases). This CDR3 region has 15 residues. CDR1 is SGDLS and CDR2 is YYNGEE in the germline V gene. V was cut by 0 bases and J by 1 base, with 10 bases left in between. Here the CDR3 reads CASSVAGLFQETQYF. CDR3 DNA: TGTGCCAGCAGCGTAGCAGGGCTTTTCCAAGAGACCCAGTACTTC.

The chain uses TRBV10-1 and TRBJ2-6; D is uncertain. CDR3 length equals 15 residues. Per germline, CDR1 WNHNN and CDR2 SYGVQD (reference sequence). Between the trimmed V and J ends, which lost 4 bases and 0 bases, there was a span of 7 bases. The CDR3 region has the DNA TGCGCCAGCAGTGGGGGTTCCTCTGGGGCCAACGTCCTGACTTTC. Translation gives CASSGGSSGANVLTF.

This clone was found once. This rearrangement joins TRBV27 to TRBJ1-3; D gene ambiguous. V lost 0 bases and J lost 7, with 7 bases in between. This CDR3 comprises 13 residues. Germline V gene data show CDR1 as MNHEY and CDR2 as SMNVEV (reference sequence). CDR3 sequence: CASSLSPLNTIYF. The CDR3 DNA reads TGTGCCAGCAGTTTATCCCCTCTGAACACCATATATTTT.

V gene TRBV5-4 combines with J gene TRBJ2-7; D is perhaps TRBD1 or TRBD2 (5 bases each). Germline V gene lookup returns CDR1 SGHNT and CDR2 YYREEE (reference sequence). The CDR3 has 16 amino acids. Trimming pared 1 base from V and 5 bases from J, leaving 19 bases between. CDR3 DNA sequence: TGTGCCAGCAGCTTGTCTTCTAGGACATCGGGAAACGAGCAGTACTTC. Protein sequence: CASSLSSRTSGNEQYF.

The chain uses TRBV5-1 and TRBJ2-3; 12 positions match TRBD2. This CDR3 is built from 15 residues. The germline V gene encodes CDR1 SGHRS and CDR2 YFSETQ. After removal of 5 bases from V and 3 bases from J, the junction contained 4 bases not matched to a gene. CDR3 sequence reads: CASSRGTSGTDTQYF. For the CDR3, the DNA is TGCGCCAGCAGTCGTGGGACTAGCGGGACAGATACGCAGTATTTT.

The J gene is TRBJ1-2, the V gene TRBV6-5; TRBD1 is a possible D gene (6 bases). The CDR3 is 16 amino acids. Germline CDR1 is MNHEY and CDR2 is SVGAGI. The V gene lost 4 bases and the J gene lost 0 bases, with 15 bases spanning the gap. The CDR3 is CASSSPLGGSNYGYTF. The CDR3 DNA reads TGTGCCAGCAGTTCCCCTCTAGGGGGATCTAACTATGGCTACACCTTC.

The V call is TRBV7-2, the J call TRBJ2-7; the D gene is possibly TRBD2 (6 bases). V lost 1 base and J lost 1, with 11 bases in between. The CDR3 consists of 15 residues. The germline gives CDR1 SGHTA, CDR2 FQGNSA. This chain's CDR3 is CASSLDPGTSYEQYF. The CDR3 coding sequence is TGTGCCAGCAGCTTAGACCCAGGGACTTCCTACGAGCAGTACTTC. Drawing the rest from reference TRBV7-2 and TRBJ2-7, the complete variable domain is GAGVSQSPSNKVTEKGKDVELRCDPISGHTALYWYRQSLGQGLEFLIYFQGNSAPDKSGLPSDRFSAERTGGSVSTLTIQRTQQEDSAVYLCASSLDPGTSYEQYFGPGTRLTVT.

The J gene is TRBJ1-2, the V gene TRBV7-3; possible D gene TRBD1, 5 bases. CDR3 length equals 14 residues. In germline, CDR1 is SGHTA, CDR2 FQGTGA. Trimming left V 4 bases short and J 2 bases short, with 11 bases between. The chain's CDR3 is CASSSPGENYGYTF. The CDR3 nucleotides read TGTGCCAGCAGCTCGCCGGGGGAGAACTATGGCTACACCTTC.

The gene calls are TRBV2 and TRBJ2-1, with D tentatively TRBD1 (6 bases). Germline V gene data show CDR1 as SNHLY and CDR2 as FYNNEI. V was cut by 2 bases and J by 3 bases, with 8 bases left in between. The CDR3 has 14 residues. CDR3 DNA sequence: TGTGCCAGCAGTGAAACAGGGAGCTACAATGAGCAGTTCTTC. Its protein product is CASSETGSYNEQFF.

The chain is built from TRBV7-9 and TRBJ2-2; D not resolved. Germline V lookup: CDR1 SEHNR, CDR2 FQNEAQ (reference sequence). CDR3 length equals 13 residues. Trimming shortened V by 0 bases and J by 5 bases, and 4 bases separated the two germline ends. CDR3 region: CASSLAGTGELFF. CDR3 nucleotides: TGTGCCAGCAGCTTAGCGGGGACCGGGGAGCTGTTTTTT.

The J gene is TRBJ1-2, the V gene TRBV2; 7 bases are shared with TRBD1. Trimming took 6 bases from V and 7 from J; bases not matched to a gene: 11. Germline V CDR1 and CDR2: SNHLY, FYNNEI. The CDR3 loop spans 14 amino acids. CDR3 DNA sequence: TGTGCCAGCAGCGAGACAGGGCGGACGTCTGGCTACACCTTC. Its protein is CASSETGRTSGYTF.

CDR3 in amino acids: CASRTGGAGGTDTQYF. The DNA of the CDR3 is TGTGCCAGCAGGACAGGAGGGGCGGGGGGCACAGATACGCAGTATTTT. The rearrangement joins TRBV7-9 to TRBJ2-3; a possible D gene is TRBD2 (7 bases). The V gene lost 6 bases and the J gene lost 1 base, with 17 bases spanning the gap. The CDR3 runs to 16 residues. Germline V gene data show CDR1 as SEHNR and CDR2 as FQNEAQ (reference sequence). Together with reference TRBV7-9 and TRBJ2-3, the CDR3 gives the full variable domain: DTGVSQNPRHKITKRGQNVTFRCDPISEHNRLYWYRQTLGQGPEFLTYFQNEAQLEKSRLLSDRFSAERPKGSFSTLEIQRTEQGDSAMYLCASRTGGAGGTDTQYFGPGTRLTVL.

The CDR3 DNA sequence: TGTGCCAGCAGCGTGGGACAGAGTTACGAGCAGTACTTC. This gives the protein CASSVGQSYEQYF. This chain links TRBV5-4 with TRBJ2-7; 7 positions match TRBD1. Germline CDR1 reads SGHNT; CDR2 reads YYREEE (reference sequence). This CDR3 is built from 13 residues. Unmatched junction bases numbered 5, after V lost 4 bases and J lost 4 bases.

This sequence joins TRBV18 and TRBJ1-1, with D maybe TRBD1 (6 bases). The germline V and J ends were trimmed by 3 bases and 3 bases, with 8 bases remaining between them. Germline V gene data show CDR1 as KGHSH and CDR2 as LQKENI. This CDR3 has 13 amino acids. The chain's CDR3 is CASSPTGYTEAFF. Here the CDR3 DNA reads TGTGCCAGCTCACCCACAGGGTACACTGAAGCTTTCTTT.

The V and J genes are TRBV2 and TRBJ1-1; D ambiguous. Trimming shortened V by 3 bases and J by 8 bases, and 16 bases separated the two germline ends. The CDR3 runs to 14 residues. Germline V gene data show CDR1 as SNHLY and CDR2 as FYNNEI. The CDR3 DNA reads TGTGCCAGCAGTGATCGGGGATACAAAACCGAAGCTTTCTTT. Protein: CASSDRGYKTEAFF.

This clone was detected only a few times. The rearrangement joins TRBV7-8 to TRBJ1-2; 7 bases agree with TRBD1. CDR1 SGHVS and CDR2 FQNEAQ come from the germline V gene. This CDR3 is 15 amino acids long. The J segment lost 4 bases and the V segment lost 3 bases, leaving 8 bases of the junction unmatched. The CDR3 DNA sequence: TGTGCCAGCAGCTTTGGGGGGACAGCCTCCTATGGCTACACCTTC. Its protein product is CASSFGGTASYGYTF. Variable domain in full (rest from reference TRBV7-8 and TRBJ1-2): GAGVSQSPRYKVAKRGQDVALRCDPISGHVSLFWYQQALGQGPEFLTYFQNEAQLDKSGLPSDRFFAERPEGSVSTLKIQRTQQEDSAVYLCASSFGGTASYGYTFGSGTRLTVV.

This chain joins TRBV2 and TRBJ2-1; D is unclear. The CDR3 sequence is 15 residues long. The germline V gene has CDR1 SNHLY and CDR2 FYNNEI. Trimming took 2 bases from V and 0 from J, leaving 8 bases between them. Here the CDR3 DNA reads TGTGCCAGCAGTGAACAGCGTCGCTCCTACAATGAGCAGTTCTTC. Translated, it gives CASSEQRRSYNEQFF.

The chain has TRBV7-2 and TRBJ1-1; 11 bases map to TRBD1. The length of the CDR3 is 15 residues. CDR1 and CDR2 (germline): SGHTA, FQGNSA. Trimming cost V 5 bases and J 6 bases; bases outside gene matches: 8. This CDR3 reads CASSPHPGQGAEAFF. In DNA form, the CDR3 reads TGTGCCAGCAGCCCACACCCGGGACAGGGGGCTGAAGCTTTCTTT.

V and J are TRBV7-3 and TRBJ2-3; D remains unclear. The CDR3 extends over 15 amino acids. Germline V gene sequence: CDR1 SGHTA, CDR2 FQGTGA. V gave up 0 bases and J gave up 1 base, with 8 bases separating them. In nucleotides, the CDR3 is TGTGCCAGCAGCTTAACTCAGGCGCGCACAGATACGCAGTATTTT. This gives the protein CASSLTQARTDTQYF.

The rearrangement links TRBV6-5 to TRBJ2-5, with D possibly TRBD2 on 5 matching bases. V gave up 0 bases and J gave up 10 bases, with 12 bases separating them. This CDR3 comprises 13 residues. Germline lookup yields CDR1 MNHEY and CDR2 SVGAGI. CDR3 DNA sequence: TGTGCCAGCAGTTACTCCTCGGGGAAGGTCCAGTACTTC. The encoded protein is CASSYSSGKVQYF.

This chain uses TRBV4-2 with TRBJ1-1; D is perhaps TRBD1 (5 bases). V lost 0 bases, J lost 4 bases, and 9 bases lay in between. CDR3 length: 14 amino acids. The germline V gene encodes CDR1 LGHNA and CDR2 YNFKEQ. In DNA form, the CDR3 reads TGTGCCAGCAGCCAAGATTCGGGGGGCACTGAAGCTTTCTTT. This translates into CASSQDSGGTEAFF.

The gene calls are TRBV9 and TRBJ1-2, with 7 bases fitting TRBD1. V was pared by 0 bases and J by 4 bases, with 3 bases of the junction left unmatched. The CDR3 length is 14 residues. Germline V gene lookup returns CDR1 SGDLS and CDR2 YYNGEE. The CDR3 spells CASSVVPGGYGYTF. The CDR3 DNA sequence: TGTGCCAGCAGCGTAGTTCCAGGGGGCTATGGCTACACCTTC.